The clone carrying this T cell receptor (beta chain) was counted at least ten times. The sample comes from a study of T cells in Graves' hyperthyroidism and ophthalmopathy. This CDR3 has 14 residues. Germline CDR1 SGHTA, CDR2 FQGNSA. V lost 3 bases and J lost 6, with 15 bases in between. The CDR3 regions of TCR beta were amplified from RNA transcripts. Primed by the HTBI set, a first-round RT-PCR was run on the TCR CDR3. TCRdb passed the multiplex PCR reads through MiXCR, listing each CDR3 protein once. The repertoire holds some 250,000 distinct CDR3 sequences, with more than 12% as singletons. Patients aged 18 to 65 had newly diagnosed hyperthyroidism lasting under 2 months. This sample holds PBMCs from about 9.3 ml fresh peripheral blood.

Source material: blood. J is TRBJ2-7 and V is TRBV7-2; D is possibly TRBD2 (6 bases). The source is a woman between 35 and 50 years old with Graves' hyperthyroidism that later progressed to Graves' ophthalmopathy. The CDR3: CASSFTGTPREQYF. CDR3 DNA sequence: TGTGCCAGCAGCTTCACCGGGACTCCCCGCGAGCAGTACTTC.